What follows are 10 T cell receptor beta chains derived from one specimen sequenced in a study of T cell repertoires in cytomegalovirus infection. In TCRdb, the reads were re-called with MiXCR into one record per CDR3 protein. The data hold approximately 1,000,000 distinct CDR3 sequences, with roughly 31% observed a single time. Their target antigens are unknown. This specimen consisted of cultured CD8+ T cells from PBMCs, obtained from culture after CMV antigen stimulation. All receptors come from a human donor in good health (CMV status not recorded). Some clones in this sample may be carry-over from other donors' samples.

The rearrangement links TRBV6-1 to TRBJ1-2; perhaps TRBD1 as D (5 bases). Germline-derived CDR1 and CDR2 are MNHNS and SASEGT. V lost 10 bases and J lost 8, with 26 bases in between. The CDR3 extends over 15 amino acids. For the CDR3, the DNA is TGTGCCACCATCCTCGAGGCGGGGACTCTATGGGGCTACACCTTC. Its translation is CATILEAGTLWGYTF.

This clonotype was found once. V usage is TRBV10-2 and J usage is TRBJ1-1; the match to TRBD1 covers 12 bases. Germline-derived CDR1 and CDR2 are WSHSY and SAAADI. Trimming removed 10 bases from V and 4 bases from J; junction bases left unmatched: 1. This CDR3 contains 12 residues. DNA of the CDR3: TGCGCCACGGGACAGGGGGCCACTGAAGCTTTCTTT. It translates to CATGQGATEAFF.

This clonotype was observed many times. The chain employs TRBV7-6 and TRBJ1-1, with D possibly matching TRBD1 (5 bases). The V gene lost 5 bases and the J gene lost 12 bases, with 34 bases spanning the gap. In germline, CDR1 is SGHVS, CDR2 FNYEAQ. This CDR3 is 18 amino acids long. This CDR3 reads CASSPGSGLRGLATKPFF. CDR3 coding DNA: TGTGCCAGCAGCCCCGGCTCGGGACTGAGAGGATTGGCCACCAAACCTTTCTTT. The whole variable domain, filled in from reference TRBV7-6 and TRBJ1-1, reads GAGVSQSPRYKVTKRGQDVALRCDPISGHVSLYWYRQALGQGPEFLTYFNYEAQQDKSGLPNDRFSAERPEGSISTLTIQRTEQRDSAMYRCASSPGSGLRGLATKPFFGQGTRLTVV.

The V and J genes are TRBV27 and TRBJ2-1; a possible D gene is TRBD2 (6 bases). The CDR3 has 16 amino acids. The V gene lost 1 base and the J gene lost 6 bases, with 16 bases spanning the gap. Germline assignment: CDR1 MNHEY and CDR2 SMNVEV (reference sequence). The CDR3, as DNA: TGTGCCAGCAGTTTATATGGGGGGACCTCTCCCAATGAGCAGTTCTTC. Residues: CASSLYGGTSPNEQFF.

The chain combines TRBV7-3 with TRBJ1-6; D is perhaps TRBD1 (5 bases). Germline lookup yields CDR1 SGHTA and CDR2 FQGTGA. V was cut by 4 bases and J by 10 bases, with 17 bases left in between. This CDR3 spans 15 amino acids. CDR3 residues: CASSSHETAGSPLHF. As DNA, the CDR3 is TGTGCCAGCAGCTCCCACGAGACAGCGGGCTCACCCCTCCACTTT.

The V gene is TRBV5-4, the J gene TRBJ1-1; 12 bases map to TRBD1. The trim removed 3 bases at V and 4 bases at J, leaving 7 bases unmatched. Per germline, CDR1 SGHNT and CDR2 YYREEE (reference sequence). The CDR3 sequence is 16 residues long. In DNA form, the CDR3 reads TGTGCCAGCAGCTCCGGGACAGGGGGCCTGGGCACTGAAGCTTTCTTT. Encoded protein: CASSSGTGGLGTEAFF.

This clonotype was seen more than once but under ten times. The rearrangement links TRBV6-1 to TRBJ2-7; D remains ambiguous. The V gene lost 5 bases and the J gene lost 0 bases, with 14 bases spanning the gap. The CDR3 contains 15 residues. The germline CDR1 and CDR2 sequences are MNHNS and SASEGT. The CDR3 sequence is CASSTQDRSSYEQYF. For the CDR3, the DNA is TGTGCCAGCAGTACTCAAGACCGAAGCTCCTACGAGCAGTACTTC.

The chain employs TRBV19 and TRBJ1-1; 7 bases line up with TRBD1. The CDR3 length is 12 residues. Germline loops: CDR1 LNHDA, CDR2 SQIVND (reference sequence). V was clipped by 7 bases and J by 11 bases; unmatched bases: 10. This CDR3 is CASKTGDLRAFF. The CDR3 DNA reads TGTGCCAGTAAAACAGGGGATTTGCGTGCTTTCTTT.

V and J are TRBV10-3 and TRBJ1-5; TRBD1 is a possible D gene (5 bases). The CDR3 totals 18 residues. Trimming shortened V by 5 bases and J by 2 bases, and 22 bases separated the two germline ends. CDR1 and CDR2 from the germline V gene are ENHRY and SYGVKD. The DNA of the CDR3 is TGTGCCATCAGTACCATTGGGAGGAAAGGGGATGGCAATCAGCCCCAGCATTTT. Amino acid sequence: CAISTIGRKGDGNQPQHF.

V and J are TRBV12-3 or TRBV12-4 and TRBJ1-1; D gene uncertain. The CDR3 is 12 amino acids. Trimming took 7 bases from V and 2 from J, leaving 8 bases between them. CDR3 protein: CASKAPNTEAFF. Written as DNA, the CDR3 is TGTGCCAGCAAGGCCCCAAACACTGAAGCTTTCTTT.